The 20 T cell receptor beta chains below were found in one sample sequenced in a study of lung T cells in sarcoidosis with Löfgren's syndrome. TCRdb reprocessed the reads via MiXCR and lists one record per CDR3 protein. The data contain around 400 distinct CDR3 sequences, 24% of them singletons. The sample was CD4+ T cells from bronchoalveolar lavage. These receptors all stem from a human donor with sarcoidosis (Löfgren's syndrome or another form), or a control subject (not recorded which).

Sample share makes this clonotype medium-sized. The V call is TRBV25-1, the J call TRBJ2-1, with 13 positions matching TRBD2. The J segment lost 8 bases and the V segment lost 7 bases, leaving 8 bases of the junction unmatched. This CDR3 is built from 15 residues. Germline CDR1 and CDR2: MGHDK and SYGVNS. Here the CDR3 reads CASIPTSGGIDEQFF. The CDR3 DNA sequence: TGTGCCAGCATACCGACTAGCGGGGGGATCGATGAGCAGTTCTTC.

This clonotype is labeled as medium-sized. The chain combines TRBV7-2 with TRBJ2-5; D not resolved. V lost 3 bases and J 2 bases, leaving 13 bases between the germline ends. Germline CDR1 is SGHTA and CDR2 is FQGNSA. The CDR3 totals 15 residues. The chain's CDR3 is CASSFRLTLQETQYF. For the CDR3, the DNA is TGTGCCAGCAGCTTTAGGTTGACACTGCAAGAGACCCAGTACTTC.

About this clonotype itself: One end of the junction is discordant with germline, which a read error may explain. V usage is TRBV5-1 and J usage is TRBJ2-1; perhaps TRBD2 as D (7 bases). The CDR3 is 14 amino acids. Germline V lookup: CDR1 SGHRS, CDR2 YFSETQ. The CDR3 is CASCYGGPNNEQLF. In DNA form, the CDR3 reads TGCGCCAGCTGTTACGGGGGGCCCAACAATGAGCAGCTCTTC.

Remarks on this clonotype: This CDR3 fails to terminate in the conserved phenylalanine or tryptophan, so it likely reflects a read error. The chain carries TRBV5-4 and TRBJ1-1, with 8 bases fitting TRBD1. CDR1 is SGHNT, CDR2 YYREEE, per germline (reference sequence). This CDR3 spans 14 amino acids. CDR3 sequence reads: CASSLSGGYTEAFS. The CDR3 DNA follows: TGTGCTAGCAGCCTCTCAGGGGGCTACACTGAAGCTTTCTCT.

By sample share, this clonotype is large. The chain has TRBV20-1 and TRBJ2-3; 7 bases align to TRBD2. This CDR3 is 13 amino acids long. CDR1 and CDR2 from the germline V gene are DFQATT and SNEGSKA (reference sequence). With V trimmed by 3 bases and J by 6 bases, 6 bases remained unmatched. DNA for the CDR3: TGCAGTGCTAGGGTCGGGGGGATCGATACGCAGTATTTT. Amino acids: CSARVGGIDTQYF.

Relative to its sample, this clonotype is large. The genes are TRBV6-2 or TRBV6-3 and TRBJ1-2, with TRBD1 as a possible D gene (5 bases). The CDR3 sequence is 13 residues long. Looked up from germline, CDR1 is MNHEY and CDR2 is SVGEGT. V dropped 6 bases and J dropped 2 bases, with 10 bases sitting between them. The CDR3 DNA sequence: TGTGCCAGCAGGTTACAGGCGAACTATGGCTACACCTTC. Its translation: CASRLQANYGYTF.

The J gene is TRBJ1-1, the V gene TRBV2; D unresolved. Germline-derived CDR1 and CDR2 are SNHLY and FYNNEI. This CDR3 comprises 10 residues. The V gene lost 9 bases and the J gene lost 14 bases, with 16 bases spanning the gap. The DNA for the CDR3 is TGTGCCAGGGTCGTGACTGGAGCCTTCTTT. Amino acid sequence: CARVVTGAFF.

This clonotype ranks as hyperexpanded (1% or more). The chain recombines TRBV7-2 with TRBJ2-1; D gene uncertain. The CDR3 extends over 14 amino acids. CDR1 is SGHTA, CDR2 FQGNSA, per germline. V was pared by 0 bases and J by 6 bases, with 9 bases between. The CDR3 spells CASSLAERSNEQFF. CDR3 nucleotide sequence: TGTGCCAGCAGCTTAGCGGAGAGGAGCAATGAGCAGTTCTTC.

By frequency in the sample, this clonotype is large (0.1 to 1%). The genes are TRBV16 and TRBJ1-1; D remains ambiguous. The CDR3 sequence is 14 residues long. V shed 1 base and J shed 4 bases, with 10 bases lying between them. CDR1 is KGHSY, CDR2 FQNENV, per germline. DNA of the CDR3: TGTGCCAGCAGCCAATGGCGGGGTTTCACTGAAGCTTTCTTT. It yields the protein CASSQWRGFTEAFF.

By proportion, this clonotype is large. This sequence joins TRBV7-9 and TRBJ2-7; D gene unclear. This CDR3 has 15 amino acids. The V end lost 1 base, the J end lost 0 bases, and 10 bases lay between the germline ends. Germline-derived CDR1 and CDR2 are SEHNR and FQNEAQ (reference sequence). The CDR3 sequence is CASSLGQASSYEQYV. CDR3 sequence (DNA): TGTGCCAGCAGCTTAGGCCAGGCTAGCTCCTACGAGCAGTACGTC.

By share, this clonotype ranks as large. This rearrangement joins TRBV2 to TRBJ1-5, with no clear D. The V and J ends lost 2 bases and 10 bases respectively, with 9 bases between them. The CDR3 loop spans 12 amino acids. Germline assignment: CDR1 SNHLY and CDR2 FYNNEI. The DNA of the CDR3 is TGTGCCAGCAGTGAAACGCCGCAACCCCAGCATTTT. This translates into CASSETPQPQHF.

This clonotype is labeled large. This chain connects TRBV27 to TRBJ2-5, with D hard to call. V was trimmed by 4 bases and J by 7 bases, leaving 13 bases between them. CDR3 length: 13 amino acids. Germline V gene sequence: CDR1 MNHEY, CDR2 SMNVEV (reference sequence). The CDR3 spells CASSSQFEGTQYF. The CDR3 DNA is TGTGCCAGCAGTTCCCAATTTGAAGGGACCCAGTACTTC.

This chain joins TRBV28 and TRBJ1-1; 8 bases are a match to TRBD1. Germline V gene sequence: CDR1 MDHEN, CDR2 SYDVKM. The length of the CDR3 is 15 residues. J was trimmed by 8 bases and V by 4 bases; bases with no gene match: 12. The CDR3 DNA follows: TGTGCCAGCAGTTACAGGGGGTCCGGGAACGCCGAAGCTTTCTTT. It translates to CASSYRGSGNAEAFF.

This clonotype is medium-sized by share. The genes are TRBV7-3 and TRBJ2-5; perhaps TRBD1 as D (6 bases). Germline values: CDR1 SGHTA, CDR2 FQGTGA. The V and J ends lost 3 bases and 4 bases respectively, with 9 bases between them. This CDR3 spans 13 amino acids. This chain's CDR3 is CASSLDRVETQYF. In nucleotides, the CDR3 is TGTGCCAGCAGCTTGGACAGAGTAGAGACCCAGTACTTC.

This clonotype is deemed hyperexpanded. The chain uses TRBV7-9 and TRBJ1-5; D gene unclear. Germline CDR1 reads SEHNR; CDR2 reads FQNEAQ (reference sequence). The V end lost 1 base, the J end lost 4 bases, and 2 bases lay between the germline ends. This CDR3 is built from 12 residues. The CDR3 bases are TGTGCCAGCAGCTTAGATAATCAGCCCCAGCATTTT. This gives the protein CASSLDNQPQHF.

This clonotype is categorized as large (0.1 to 1%). The V and J genes are TRBV24-1 and TRBJ2-7; D is tentatively TRBD1 or TRBD2 (5 bases each). Germline CDR1 is KGHDR and CDR2 is SFDVKD. V was clipped by 3 bases and J by 6 bases, with 11 bases between them. CDR3 length: 13 residues. CDR3 DNA sequence: TGTGCCACCAGTGATCGACGGGGCGGCGAGCAGTACTTC. Protein product: CATSDRRGGEQYF.

A word on this clonotype: A read error may account for a junction end that differs from germline. The chain employs TRBV9 and TRBJ2-3; 7 bases match TRBD2. Per the germline V gene, CDR1 is SGDLS and CDR2 is YYNGEE. The CDR3 totals 14 residues. Written as DNA, the CDR3 is TGTGCCGGCAGCCGGGCTAGCGGCACAGACACGCAGTATTTT. Protein sequence: CAGSRASGTDTQYF. The full variable domain, rest sourced from reference TRBV9 and TRBJ2-3, is DSGVTQTPKHLITATGQRVTLRCSPRSGDLSVYWYQQSLDQGLQFLIQYYNGEERAKGNILERFSAQQFPDLHSELNLSSLELGDSALYFCAGSRASGTDTQYFGPGTRLTVL.

In this sample, this clonotype is large (0.1 to 1%). The gene calls are TRBV5-1 and TRBJ1-6, with TRBD1 as a possible D gene (5 bases). This CDR3 has 14 residues. Germline CDR1 reads SGHRS; CDR2 reads YFSETQ. Trimming removed 0 bases from V and 8 bases from J, with 9 bases in between. The CDR3 sequence: CASSLDRSDSPLHF. CDR3 DNA: TGCGCCAGCAGCTTGGACAGGTCGGATTCACCCCTCCACTTT.

The chain uses TRBV20-1 and TRBJ2-1; D possibly corresponds to TRBD2 (5 bases). V lost 5 bases and J 0 bases, leaving 23 bases between the germline ends. CDR1 and CDR2 (germline): DFQATT, SNEGSKA (reference sequence). The CDR3 loop spans 18 amino acids. CDR3 amino acids: CSASTSTGGRSSYNEQFF. The CDR3 bases are TGCAGTGCTTCTACGTCGACTGGCGGGCGGAGCTCCTACAATGAGCAGTTCTTC.

This clonotype rates as large. The genes are TRBV7-2 and TRBJ1-1; weak D call: TRBD1 (5 bases). The CDR3 spans 15 residues. V lost 4 bases and J lost 2, with 14 bases in between. CDR1 SGHTA and CDR2 FQGNSA come from the germline V gene. The CDR3 DNA is TGTGCCAGCAGCTCGGACAATAACTTCAACACTGAAGCTTTCTTT. This translates into CASSSDNNFNTEAFF.